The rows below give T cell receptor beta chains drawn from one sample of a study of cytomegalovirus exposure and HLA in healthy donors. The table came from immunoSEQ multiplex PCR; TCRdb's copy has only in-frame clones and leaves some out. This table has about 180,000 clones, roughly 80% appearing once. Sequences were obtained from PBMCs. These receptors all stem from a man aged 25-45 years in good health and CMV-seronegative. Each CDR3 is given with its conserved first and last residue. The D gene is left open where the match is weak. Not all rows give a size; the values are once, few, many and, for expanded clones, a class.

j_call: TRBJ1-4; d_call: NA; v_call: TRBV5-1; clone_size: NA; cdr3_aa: CASSLGVRQEKLFF; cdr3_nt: TGCGCCAGCAGCTTGGGGGTCAGACAAGAAAAACTGTTTTTT
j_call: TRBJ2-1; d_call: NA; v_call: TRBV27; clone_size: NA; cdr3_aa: CASRRRLEGNEQFF; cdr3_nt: TGTGCCAGCAGGCGACGTCTTGAGGGCAATGAGCAGTTCTTC
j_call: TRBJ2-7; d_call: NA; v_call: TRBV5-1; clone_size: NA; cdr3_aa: CASSLALSEQYF; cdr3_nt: TGCGCCAGCAGCTTGGCGCTCAGCGAGCAGTACTTC
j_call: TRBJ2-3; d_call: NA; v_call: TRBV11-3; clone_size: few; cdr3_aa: CASSSDTTDTQYF; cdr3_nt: TGTGCCAGCAGCTCCGACACCACAGATACGCAGTATTTT
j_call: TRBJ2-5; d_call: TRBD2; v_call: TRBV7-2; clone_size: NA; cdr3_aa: CASSLAGGPETQYF; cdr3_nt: TGTGCCAGCAGCTTAGCGGGAGGGCCAGAGACCCAGTACTTC
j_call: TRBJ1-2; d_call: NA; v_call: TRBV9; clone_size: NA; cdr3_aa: CASSSLIGQPTGGYTF; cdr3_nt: TGTGCCAGCAGCTCTCTAATTGGACAGCCCACTGGTGGCTACACCTTC
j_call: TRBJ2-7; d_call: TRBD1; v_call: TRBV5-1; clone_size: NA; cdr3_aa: CASSPYIGTGGLDEQYF; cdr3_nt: TGCGCCAGCAGCCCCTACATAGGGACAGGGGGCTTAGACGAGCAGTACTTC
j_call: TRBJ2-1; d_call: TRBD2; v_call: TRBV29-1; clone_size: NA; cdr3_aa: CSAPTSGSLGEQFF; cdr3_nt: TGCAGCGCCCCGACTAGCGGGAGTTTAGGCGAGCAGTTCTTC
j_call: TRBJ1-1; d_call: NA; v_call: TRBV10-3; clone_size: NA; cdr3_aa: CAIKDGGAGNTEAFF; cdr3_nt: TGTGCCATCAAGGATGGGGGGGCTGGGAACACTGAAGCTTTCTTT
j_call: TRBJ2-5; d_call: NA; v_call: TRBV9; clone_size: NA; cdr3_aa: CASSVRGGAQETQYF; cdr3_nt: TGTGCCAGCAGCGTCCGTGGAGGGGCCCAAGAGACCCAGTACTTC
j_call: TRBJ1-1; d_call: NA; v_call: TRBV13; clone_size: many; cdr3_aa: CASSSRWGRISNTEAFF; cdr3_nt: TGTGCCAGCAGCTCCCGGTGGGGCAGGATTTCGAACACTGAAGCTTTCTTT
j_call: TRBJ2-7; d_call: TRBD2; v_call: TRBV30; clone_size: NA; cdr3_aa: CAWSRGESFSYEQYF; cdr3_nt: TGTGCCTGGAGTCGGGGGGAGAGCTTCTCCTACGAGCAGTACTTC
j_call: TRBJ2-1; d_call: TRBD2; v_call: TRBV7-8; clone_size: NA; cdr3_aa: CASSKGLAGVESSYNEQFF; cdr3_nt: TGTGCCAGCAGCAAGGGACTAGCGGGAGTTGAGAGCTCCTACAATGAGCAGTTCTTC
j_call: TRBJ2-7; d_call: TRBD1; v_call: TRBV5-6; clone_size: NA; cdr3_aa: CASSRMGQNYEQYF; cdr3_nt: TGTGCCAGCAGCAGAATGGGACAGAACTACGAGCAGTACTTC
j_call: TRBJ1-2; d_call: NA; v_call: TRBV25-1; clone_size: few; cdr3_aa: CASSGRLTANYGYTF; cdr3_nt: TGTGCCAGCAGTGGTAGACTGACAGCTAACTATGGCTACACCTTC
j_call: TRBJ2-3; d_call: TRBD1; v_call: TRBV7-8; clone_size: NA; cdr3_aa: CASSFTGVLTDTQYF; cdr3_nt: TGTGCCAGCAGCTTTACAGGGGTTTTGACAGATACGCAGTATTTT
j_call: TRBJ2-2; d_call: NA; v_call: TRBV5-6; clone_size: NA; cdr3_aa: CASSLVVGELFF; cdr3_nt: TGTGCCAGCAGCTTGGTAGTCGGGGAGCTGTTTTTT
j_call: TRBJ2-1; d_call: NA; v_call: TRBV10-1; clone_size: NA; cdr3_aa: CASSLANEQFF; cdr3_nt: TGCGCCAGCAGTTTGGCCAATGAGCAGTTCTTC
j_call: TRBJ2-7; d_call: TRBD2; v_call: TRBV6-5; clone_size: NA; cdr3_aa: CASSYSGGGGYEQYF; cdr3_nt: TGTGCCAGCAGTTACTCAGGCGGGGGGGGCTACGAGCAGTACTTC
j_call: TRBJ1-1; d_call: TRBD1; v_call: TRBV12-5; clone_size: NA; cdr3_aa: CASGLTRDRGNTEAFF; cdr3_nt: TGTGCTAGTGGTTTGACGAGGGACAGGGGAAACACTGAAGCTTTCTTT
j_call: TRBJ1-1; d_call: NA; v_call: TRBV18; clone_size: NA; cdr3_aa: CASSPPFRITEAFF; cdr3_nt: TGTGCCAGCTCACCACCGTTCCGTATCACTGAAGCTTTCTTT
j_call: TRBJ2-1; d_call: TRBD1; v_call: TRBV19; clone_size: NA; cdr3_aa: CASRKDREIGEQFF; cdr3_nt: TGTGCCAGTAGGAAGGACAGGGAGATCGGTGAGCAGTTCTTC
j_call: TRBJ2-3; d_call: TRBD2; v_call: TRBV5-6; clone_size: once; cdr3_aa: CASSLLAGGATDTQYF; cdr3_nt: TGTGCCAGCAGCTTACTAGCGGGGGGCGCCACAGATACGCAGTATTTT
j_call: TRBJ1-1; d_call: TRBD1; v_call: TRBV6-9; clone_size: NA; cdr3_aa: CASSYSLPYRGDEAFF; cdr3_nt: TGTGCCAGCAGTTATTCGCTACCCTACAGGGGTGATGAAGCTTTCTTT
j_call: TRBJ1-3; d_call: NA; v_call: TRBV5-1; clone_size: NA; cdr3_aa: CASSPGVSGSGNTIYF; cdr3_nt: TGCGCCAGCAGCCCCGGGGTGTCTGGCTCTGGAAACACCATATATTTT
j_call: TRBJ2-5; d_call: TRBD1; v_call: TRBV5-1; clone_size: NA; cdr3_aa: CASSWQPPGQGGETQYF; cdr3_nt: TGCGCCAGCAGCTGGCAGCCTCCGGGACAGGGTGGAGAGACCCAGTACTTC
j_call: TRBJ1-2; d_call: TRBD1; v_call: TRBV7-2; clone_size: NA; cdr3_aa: CASSLDGGGNYDYTF; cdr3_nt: TGTGCCAGCAGCTTAGATGGAGGGGGCAACTATGACTACACCTTC
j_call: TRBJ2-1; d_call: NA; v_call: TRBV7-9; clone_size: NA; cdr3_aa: CASSLVVPDNEQFF; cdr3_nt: TGTGCCAGCAGTTTGGTTGTTCCGGACAATGAGCAGTTCTTC
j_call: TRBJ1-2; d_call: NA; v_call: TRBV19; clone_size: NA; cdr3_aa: CANSISTAGYTF; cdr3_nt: TGTGCCAATAGTATATCGACAGCTGGCTACACCTTC
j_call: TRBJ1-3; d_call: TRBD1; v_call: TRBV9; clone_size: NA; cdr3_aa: CASSGQGVPGNTIYF; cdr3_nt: TGTGCCAGCAGCGGACAGGGCGTCCCTGGAAACACCATATATTTT
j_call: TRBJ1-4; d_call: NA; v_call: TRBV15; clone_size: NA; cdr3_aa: CATSGADLREKLFF; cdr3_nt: TGTGCCACCAGCGGGGCCGACCTTCGGGAAAAACTGTTTTTT
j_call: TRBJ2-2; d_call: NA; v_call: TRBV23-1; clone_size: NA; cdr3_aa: CASSPFPGQGKESGRTNTGELFF; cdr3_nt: TGCGCCAGCAGTCCATTCCCGGGACAGGGAAAGGAGAGCGGGAGGACGAACACCGGGGAGCTGTTTTTT
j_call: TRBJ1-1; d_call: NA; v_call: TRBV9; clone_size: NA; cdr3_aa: CASSPLPTGNSEAFF; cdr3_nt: TGTGCCAGCAGCCCCCTCCCCACAGGGAATTCTGAAGCTTTCTTT
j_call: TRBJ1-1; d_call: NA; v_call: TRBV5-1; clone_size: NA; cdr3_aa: CASSLVVQGWGNTEAFF; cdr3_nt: TGCGCCAGCAGCTTGGTTGTCCAGGGGTGGGGGAACACTGAAGCTTTCTTT
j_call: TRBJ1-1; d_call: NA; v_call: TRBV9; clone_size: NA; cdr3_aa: CASSVASGLGSGNTEAFF; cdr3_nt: TGTGCCAGCAGCGTAGCATCAGGGCTAGGGTCAGGGAACACTGAAGCTTTCTTT
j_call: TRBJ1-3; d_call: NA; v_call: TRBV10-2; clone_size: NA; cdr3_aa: CASSESGGFSGNTIYF; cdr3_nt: TGCGCCAGCAGTGAGTCCGGCGGGTTCTCTGGAAACACCATATATTTT
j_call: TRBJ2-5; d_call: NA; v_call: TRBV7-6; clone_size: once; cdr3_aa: CASSSALQGGRRETQYF; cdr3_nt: TGTGCCAGCAGCTCCGCCTTACAGGGGGGGCGAAGGGAGACCCAGTACTTC
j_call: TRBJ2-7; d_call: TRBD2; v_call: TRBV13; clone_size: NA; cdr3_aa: CASSLEASGKAYEQYF; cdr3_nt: TGTGCCAGCAGCTTAGAAGCTAGCGGCAAGGCCTACGAGCAGTACTTC
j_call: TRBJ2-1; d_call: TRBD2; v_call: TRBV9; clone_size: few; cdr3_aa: CASNPTSGSYNEQFF; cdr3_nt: TGTGCCAGCAACCCGACTAGCGGATCCTACAATGAGCAGTTCTTC
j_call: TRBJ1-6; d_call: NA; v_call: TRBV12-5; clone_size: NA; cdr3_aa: CASGLTQKNDGQINSPLHF; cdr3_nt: TGTGCTAGTGGTTTGACCCAAAAAAACGACGGACAGATTAATTCACCCCTCCACTTT
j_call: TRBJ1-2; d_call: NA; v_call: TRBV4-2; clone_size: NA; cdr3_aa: CASSQENTNYGYTF; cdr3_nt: TGTGCCAGCAGCCAAGAAAACACTAACTATGGCTACACCTTC
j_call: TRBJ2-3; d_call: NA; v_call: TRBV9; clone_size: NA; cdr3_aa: CASSVEREVTSTDTQYF; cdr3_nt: TGTGCCAGCAGCGTAGAAAGAGAGGTGACTAGCACAGATACGCAGTATTTT
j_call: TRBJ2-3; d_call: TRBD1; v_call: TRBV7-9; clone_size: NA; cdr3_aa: CASSTRTGTGRTDTQYF; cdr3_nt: TGTGCCAGCAGCACACGGACCGGGACAGGGCGCACAGATACGCAGTATTTT
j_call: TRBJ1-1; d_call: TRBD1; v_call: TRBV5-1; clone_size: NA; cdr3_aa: CASSLGQGVSLEAFF; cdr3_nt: TGCGCCAGCAGCTTGGGACAGGGTGTTTCACTTGAAGCTTTCTTT
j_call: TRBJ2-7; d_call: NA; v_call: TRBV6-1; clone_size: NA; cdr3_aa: CASSEYRVPYYEQYF; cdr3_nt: TGTGCCAGCAGTGAATATCGGGTCCCCTACTACGAGCAGTACTTC
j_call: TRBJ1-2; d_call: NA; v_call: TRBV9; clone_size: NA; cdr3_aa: CASSVGQPAPFTGYTF; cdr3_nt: TGTGCCAGCAGCGTAGGACAGCCAGCCCCTTTCACGGGCTACACCTTC
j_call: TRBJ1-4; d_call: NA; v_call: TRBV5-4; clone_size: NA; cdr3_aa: CASSFTGANEKLFF; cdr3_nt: TGTGCCAGCAGCTTTACTGGGGCAAATGAAAAACTGTTTTTT
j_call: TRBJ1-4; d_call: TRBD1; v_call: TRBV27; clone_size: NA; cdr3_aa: CASTWTGRFVANEKLFF; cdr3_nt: TGTGCCAGCACATGGACAGGGCGGTTTGTAGCTAATGAAAAACTGTTTTTT
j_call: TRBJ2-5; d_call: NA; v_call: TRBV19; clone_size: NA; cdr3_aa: CASREVGYRETQYF; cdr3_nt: TGTGCCAGTAGGGAAGTGGGTTACAGAGAGACCCAGTACTTC
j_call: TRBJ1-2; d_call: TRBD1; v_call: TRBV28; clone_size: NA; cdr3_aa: CASSLGGTDYGYTF; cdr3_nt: TGTGCCAGCAGTTTAGGCGGGACAGACTATGGCTACACCTTC
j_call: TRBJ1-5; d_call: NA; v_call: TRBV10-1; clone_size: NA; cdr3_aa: CASTGTPQSNQPQHF; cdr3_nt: TGCGCCAGCACCGGGACTCCACAGAGCAATCAGCCCCAGCATTTT
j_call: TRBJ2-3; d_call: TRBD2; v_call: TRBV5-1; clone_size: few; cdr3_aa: CASSFASGTDTQYF; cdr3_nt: TGCGCCAGCAGCTTCGCTAGCGGGACAGATACGCAGTATTTT
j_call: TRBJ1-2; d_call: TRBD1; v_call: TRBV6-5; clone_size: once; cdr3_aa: CASSYTPDRANYGYTF; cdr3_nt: TGTGCCAGCAGTTATACCCCCGACAGGGCCAACTATGGCTACACCTTC
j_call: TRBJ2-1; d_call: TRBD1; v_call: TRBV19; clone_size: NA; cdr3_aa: CASSVGTGEQFF; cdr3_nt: TGTGCCAGTAGTGTAGGGACAGGGGAACAGTTCTTC
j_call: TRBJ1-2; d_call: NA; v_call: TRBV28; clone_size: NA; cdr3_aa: CASTYGGGPIYGYTF; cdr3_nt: TGTGCCAGCACCTATGGGGGGGGGCCTATCTATGGCTACACCTTC
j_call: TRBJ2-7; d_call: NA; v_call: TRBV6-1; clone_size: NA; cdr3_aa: CASRASGGGEQYF; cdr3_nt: TGTGCCAGCAGGGCCAGTGGGGGAGGCGAGCAGTACTTC
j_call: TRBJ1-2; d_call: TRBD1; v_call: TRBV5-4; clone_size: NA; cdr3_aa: CASSHTGGAISGYTF; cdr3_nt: TGTGCCAGCAGCCATACAGGGGGCGCGATCTCTGGCTACACCTTC